The clone carrying this TCR beta chain turned up a few times. Each cDNA held unique molecular identifiers, and template switching gave it a universal primer site. Using its own MiXCR run on the 5' RACE reads, TCRdb lists one record per CDR3 protein. The table has approximately 700,000 distinct CDR3 sequences, over 15% seen once. Per germline, CDR1 SGHTA and CDR2 FQGTGA. This CDR3 has 15 amino acids. J was trimmed by 8 bases and V by 3 bases; bases with no gene match: 10. This sample was taken from a study of identical twins. Everyone who gave samples was a healthy Caucasian. These data were likewise used in another study, on T cells expressing NK-cell markers. That report notes: HCMV serostatus: seven of eight sequenced donors positive, one negative. Several experiments employed an anti-gamma-delta TCR antibody to confine sorting to alpha-beta TCR T cells.

The specimen was PBMCs. This rearrangement joins TRBV7-3 to TRBJ2-1; 7 bases fit TRBD1. The clonotype was recovered from a woman aged 18 to 35 in good health. This chain's CDR3 is CASSFGVQGSHEQFF. The CDR3, as DNA: TGTGCCAGCAGCTTCGGCGTACAGGGGAGTCATGAGCAGTTCTTC.